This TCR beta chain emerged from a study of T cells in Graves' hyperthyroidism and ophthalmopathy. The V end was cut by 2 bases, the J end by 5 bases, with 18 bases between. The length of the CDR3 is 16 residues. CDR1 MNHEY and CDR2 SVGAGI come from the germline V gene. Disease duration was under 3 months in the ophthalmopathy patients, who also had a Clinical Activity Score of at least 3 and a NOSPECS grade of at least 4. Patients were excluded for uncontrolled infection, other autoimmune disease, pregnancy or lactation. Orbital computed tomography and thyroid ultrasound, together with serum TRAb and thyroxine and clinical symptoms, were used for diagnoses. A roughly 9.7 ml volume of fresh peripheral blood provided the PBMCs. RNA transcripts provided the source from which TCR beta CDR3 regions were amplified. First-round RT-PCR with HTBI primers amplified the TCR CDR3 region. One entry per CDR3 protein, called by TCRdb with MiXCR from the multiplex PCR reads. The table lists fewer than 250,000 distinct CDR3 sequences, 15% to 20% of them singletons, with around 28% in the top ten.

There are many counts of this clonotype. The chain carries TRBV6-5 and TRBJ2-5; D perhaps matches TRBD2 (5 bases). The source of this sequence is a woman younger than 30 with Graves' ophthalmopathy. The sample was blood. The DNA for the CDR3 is TGTGCCAGCAGTTACCGGACTTTACCTCAGAGGGAGACCCAGTACTTC. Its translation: CASSYRTLPQRETQYF.